This entry is about one T cell receptor beta chain. As yet, its antigen is unknown. V lost 5 bases and J 5 bases, leaving 18 bases between the germline ends. Germline V lookup: CDR1 SEHNR, CDR2 FQNEAQ (reference sequence). This CDR3 is built from 16 residues. The data are from a study of blood T cells in healthy people across ages. General study findings and limits: A roughly linear age-dependent decrease characterized TCR beta diversity per million T cells.

Alongside a J-beta primer mix, a sample-barcoded 5' primer served in a second PCR lasting 7 to 11 cycles. MiXCR, run by TCRdb on the 5' RACE reads, gives a single entry per CDR3 protein. Among 1.5 million or so distinct CDR3 sequences listed, less than 45% were seen once. Source material: blood. This chain links TRBV7-9 with TRBJ1-4; D is ambiguous. The TCR was taken from a woman in her late teens or twenties in good health. The CDR3 bases are TGTGCCAGCAGCCCTCGGAGTCAAGGGCGCAATGAAAAACTGTTTTTT. Protein product: CASSPRSQGRNEKLFF.